This T cell receptor beta chain was obtained from a study of blood T cell repertoires in COVID-19 (dated by TCRdb to 2018 to 2021). Study-wide context: The collaborator samples originated in the United States, Italy and Spain and spanned the acute and convalescent phases of COVID-19. The material from the prospective study consisted of cDNA or gDNA derived from T cells, B-cell-depleted T cells, or PBMCs. Deeply sampled blood TCRbeta repertoires from subjects exposed to, actively infected with, or recovered from COVID-19 were included in the dataset. A freely available public database, intended as a resource for researchers studying the immune response to SARS-CoV-2, is where the repertoires were released. Samples came from the ongoing ImmuneRACE study (first 160 participants) plus 1,254 subjects from 6 global collaborators. Sample metadata almost always included a de-identified subject ID, COVID-19 status, age in years and sex. HLA class I and class II types, where available, came from metadata supplied by the sample provider rather than from assay-based typing. The full study reports these points: The quantity of clinical and demographic metadata differed by source and by participant and was supplied without curation.

Via the germline V gene, CDR1 is MDHEN and CDR2 SYDVKM. V is pared back by 6 bases and J by 3 bases, with 11 bases lying between the germline termini. From its cysteine to its phenylalanine, the CDR3 spans 13 amino acids. Only the CDR3 DNA stays, 39 bases, in frame from base 1. Participants in the prospective study were aged roughly 18 to 90 years, lived in about two dozen United States geographic areas, and enrolled through a virtual design. In the prospective study, participants were assigned to cohorts based on the clinical history participants reported in a screening survey and a study questionnaire. A participant counted as exposed if, within 2 weeks of entering the study, that participant had been in contact with someone who had a PCR-confirmed or clinician-diagnosed COVID-19 case. In the prospective study, mobile phlebotomists collected whole blood, serum and a nasopharyngeal or oropharyngeal swab from each participant. Participants in the prospective study had the option to provide additional blood draws and questionnaires over a roughly two-month period. Before DNA extraction, blood samples from the prospective study were shipped at room temperature or frozen.

The immunoSEQ Assay, a bias-controlled multiplex PCR, was used to amplify TCRbeta CDR3 regions from genomic DNA. In the source study's methods: The number of nucleated cells in each sample was estimated by amplification of reference gene primers within the assay. Sequence reads were collapsed and filtered to measure the absolute abundance of every unique TCRbeta CDR3 rearrangement. For each sample, productive Simpson clonality was calculated as the square root of Simpson's diversity index across productive rearrangements. This is the immuneACCESS table as TCRdb keeps it, with only in-frame sequences that have V and J called. A part of the clones is gone; compared with another copy, unresolved V genes explain less than half, and the rest is unexplained. The DNA was the basis for D and trimming; V, J and clone size are from that table. Recorded for this sample are under 250,000 clones; over 70% of them occurred a single time. The ten largest clones add up to 2.5% to 4% of the sample.

For this clone: This receptor's antigen is unknown. The sample holds no much larger clone one base away, and base qualities are not on file.

The rearrangement joined TRBV28 to TRBJ1-2; a weak D assignment points to TRBD1 (5 bases agree). The sample comprised PBMCs or T cells enriched from blood (not recorded which). This clonotype originated in a woman between 40 and 50 years old who had been exposed to COVID-19. The CDR3 protein: CASRPTADYGYTF. In nucleotide form, the sequence is TGTGCCAGCAGACCGACAGCCGACTATGGCTACACCTTC.